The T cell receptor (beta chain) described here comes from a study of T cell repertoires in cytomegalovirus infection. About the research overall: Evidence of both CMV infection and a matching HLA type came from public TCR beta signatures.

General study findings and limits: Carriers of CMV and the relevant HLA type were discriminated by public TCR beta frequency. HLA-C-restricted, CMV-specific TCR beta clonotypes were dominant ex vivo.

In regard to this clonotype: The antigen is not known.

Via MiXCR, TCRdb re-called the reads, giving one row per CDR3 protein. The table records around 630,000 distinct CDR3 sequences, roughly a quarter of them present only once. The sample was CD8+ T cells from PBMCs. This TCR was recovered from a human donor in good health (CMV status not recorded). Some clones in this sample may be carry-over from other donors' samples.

This chain's CDR3 is CSARDEMNTEAFF. The CDR3 region has the DNA TGCAGTGCTAGAGATGAGATGAACACTGAAGCTTTCTTT. This chain uses TRBV20-1 with TRBJ1-1; D remains unclear. The germline V and J ends were trimmed by 0 bases and 0 bases, with 5 bases remaining between them. CDR1 and CDR2 from the germline V gene are DFQATT and SNEGSKA (reference sequence). CDR3 length equals 13 residues.